The 19 T cell receptor beta chains reported below all come from one sample, sequenced in a study of a mutant IDH1 vaccine in newly diagnosed glioma. Measured with immunoSEQ multiplex PCR; TCRdb has only the in-frame clones, and not every one. Of under 35,000 clones in the sample, about 76% were seen once. The antigens these receptors bind are not known. Time point given: week 35, safety follow-up. The investigators gave 300 ug of mutant IDH1 20-mer peptide in each vaccine dose, together with topical imiquimod. Specimen: PBMCs, collected from a glioma patient whose treatment included an IDH1 peptide vaccine. These receptors all stem from a man over 45 with glioma.

J is TRBJ1-5 and V is TRBV6-1; D is undetermined. Germline-derived CDR1 and CDR2 are MNHNS and SASEGT. Trimming left V 4 bases short and J 5 bases short, with 15 bases between. The CDR3 covers 15 residues. The CDR3: CASSGPGLYDQPQHF. As DNA, the CDR3 is TGTGCCAGCAGTGGGCCGGGTTTATATGATCAGCCCCAGCATTTT.

V is TRBV5-5 and J is TRBJ1-2; TRBD1 matches at 8 bases. CDR3 length: 15 residues. CDR1 is SGHKS and CDR2 is YYEKEE in the germline V gene (reference sequence). V dropped 4 bases and J dropped 5; count of bases not matched to a gene: 10. DNA for the CDR3: TGTGCCAGCAGCCCCCCGGGACAGGAGGAGTATGGCTACACCTTC. Translated: CASSPPGQEEYGYTF.

The V gene is TRBV28, the J gene TRBJ2-7; 10 positions match TRBD2. Germline values: CDR1 MDHEN, CDR2 SYDVKM. Trimming at V came to 6 bases and at J to 6 bases, leaving 8 bases not matched to a gene. This CDR3 is built from 14 residues. For the CDR3, the DNA is TGTGCCAGCAGCCCAGCGGGAGGGCAGAGCGAGCAGTACTTC. Protein product: CASSPAGGQSEQYF.

The chain has TRBV9 and TRBJ1-6; no firm D call. This CDR3 comprises 14 residues. The germline gives CDR1 SGDLS, CDR2 YYNGEE. Trimming cost V 4 bases and J 9 bases, with 14 bases left between them. The CDR3 bases are TGTGCCAGCAGCCAGAACCAGTTTGGTTCACCCCTCCACTTT. Translating gives CASSQNQFGSPLHF.

The genes are TRBV29-1 and TRBJ2-3; 8 positions match TRBD2. The CDR3 is 15 residues long. Germline assignment: CDR1 SQVTM and CDR2 ANQGSEA. Trimming at V came to 5 bases and at J to 1 base, leaving 8 bases not matched to a gene. As DNA, the CDR3 is TGCAGCGTTCGGGCTAGCGGGTTTGGCACAGATACGCAGTATTTT. This translates into CSVRASGFGTDTQYF.

The chain has TRBV30 and TRBJ2-1, with D unclear. Trimming removed 0 bases at V and 0 bases at J, with 15 bases between. Germline CDR1 GTSNPN, CDR2 SVGIG (reference sequence). The CDR3 has 17 residues. The CDR3 DNA is TGTGCCTGGAGTGTAATACTACGGCCAAGCTCCTACAATGAGCAGTTCTTC. Residues: CAWSVILRPSSYNEQFF. The whole variable domain, remainder taken from reference TRBV30 and TRBJ2-1, is SQTIHQWPATLVQPVGSPLSLECTVEGTSNPNLYWYRQAAGRGLQLLFYSVGIGQISSEVPQNLSASRPQDRQFILSSKKLLLSDSGFYLCAWSVILRPSSYNEQFFGPGTRLTVL.

This clone was observed a handful of times. This rearrangement joins TRBV5-1 to TRBJ1-2; 9 bases line up with TRBD1. V shed 4 bases, J shed 2 bases, and the junction held 6 bases outside the gene matches. Germline CDR1 is SGHRS and CDR2 is YFSETQ. The CDR3 runs 15 residues. The CDR3 DNA reads as TGCGCCAGCAGCGGGACAGGGAGAGGGAACTATGGCTACACCTTC. It codes for CASSGTGRGNYGYTF.

The CDR3, as DNA: TGTGCCAGCAGCTTTGGTTCCCTAGCGTTAGGCGATGAGCAGTTCTTC. This sequence encodes CASSFGSLALGDEQFF. This chain connects TRBV7-9 to TRBJ2-1, with D possibly being TRBD2 (6 bases). The length of the CDR3 is 16 residues. Trimming removed 3 bases from V and 8 bases from J, with 20 bases in between. CDR1 and CDR2 (germline): SEHNR, FQNEAQ (reference sequence). The whole variable domain, remainder taken from reference TRBV7-9 and TRBJ2-1, is DTGVSQNPRHKITKRGQNVTFRCDPISEHNRLYWYRQTLGQGPEFLTYFQNEAQLEKSRLLSDRFSAERPKGSFSTLEIQRTEQGDSAMYLCASSFGSLALGDEQFFGPGTRLTVL.

The rearrangement links TRBV7-9 to TRBJ1-5; 7 positions match TRBD1. CDR3 length equals 13 residues. Germline CDR1 is SEHNR and CDR2 is FQNEAQ (reference sequence). V lost 8 bases to trimming and J lost 6 bases; unmatched junction nucleotides: 7. The DNA of the CDR3 is TGTGCCAGCGCCAGGGGGACTGGTCAGCCCCAGCATTTT. Protein product: CASARGTGQPQHF. Supplemented by reference TRBV7-9 and TRBJ1-5, the full variable domain reads DTGVSQNPRHKITKRGQNVTFRCDPISEHNRLYWYRQTLGQGPEFLTYFQNEAQLEKSRLLSDRFSAERPKGSFSTLEIQRTEQGDSAMYLCASARGTGQPQHFGDGTRLSIL.

The chain uses TRBV5-1 and TRBJ2-3, with no clear D. The CDR3 runs 14 residues. V was clipped by 4 bases and J by 3 bases, with 12 bases between them. Germline CDR1 is SGHRS and CDR2 is YFSETQ. CDR3 DNA: TGCGCCAGCAGCCGTGACGCGGCGACAGATACGCAGTATTTT. It specifies CASSRDAATDTQYF. Drawing the rest from reference TRBV5-1 and TRBJ2-3, the complete variable domain is KAGVTQTPRYLIKTRGQQVTLSCSPISGHRSVSWYQQTPGQGLQFLFEYFSETQRNKGNFPGRFSGRQFSNSRSEMNVSTLELGDSALYLCASSRDAATDTQYFGPGTRLTVL.

The chain links TRBV6-5 to TRBJ2-5; D not certain. Germline V lookup: CDR1 MNHEY, CDR2 SVGAGI. The V and J ends lost 7 bases and 7 bases respectively, with 10 bases between them. The CDR3 length is 11 residues. Here the CDR3 DNA reads TGTGCCAGCAACGAAAGAGGGACCCAGTACTTC. The encoded protein is CASNERGTQYF.

This chain uses TRBV20-1 with TRBJ1-4; unclear D gene. Deletions cut 4 bases from V and 7 bases from J, with 7 bases between. Per germline, CDR1 DFQATT and CDR2 SNEGSKA (reference sequence). The CDR3 is 11 residues long. CDR3 loop: CSATGLEKLFF. CDR3 coding DNA: TGCAGTGCTACAGGACTTGAAAAACTGTTTTTT.

The chain carries TRBV6-6 and TRBJ1-2; unclear D gene. V gave up 7 bases and J gave up 3 bases, with 6 bases separating them. The CDR3 has 11 residues. CDR1 MNHNY and CDR2 SVGAGI come from the germline V gene (reference sequence). CDR3 in amino acids: CASTSDYGYTF. The DNA for the CDR3 is TGTGCCAGCACCTCCGACTATGGCTACACCTTC.

This chain uses TRBV5-1 with TRBJ1-2; possible D gene TRBD1, 6 bases. The V gene lost 3 bases and the J gene lost 4 bases, with 7 bases spanning the gap. Germline V CDR1 and CDR2: SGHRS, YFSETQ. The CDR3 consists of 12 residues. CDR3 region: CASSSQGYGYTF. The CDR3 nucleotides read TGCGCCAGCAGCTCACAGGGCTATGGCTACACCTTC.

This chain joins TRBV7-9 and TRBJ1-3; D gene unclear. Trimming took 1 base from V and 6 from J, leaving 10 bases between them. Germline V gene data show CDR1 as SEHNR and CDR2 as FQNEAQ (reference sequence). The CDR3 contains 14 residues. The CDR3 here is CASSLEGRVNTIYF. The CDR3 DNA is TGTGCCAGCAGCTTAGAAGGTCGGGTAAACACCATATATTTT. Using reference TRBV7-9 and TRBJ1-3 for the parts outside the CDR3, the full variable domain is DTGVSQNPRHKITKRGQNVTFRCDPISEHNRLYWYRQTLGQGPEFLTYFQNEAQLEKSRLLSDRFSAERPKGSFSTLEIQRTEQGDSAMYLCASSLEGRVNTIYFGEGSWLTVV.

CDR3 bases: TGTGCCTGGAGTGTATCCGGCGGGGGAAACACCATATATTTT. This sequence encodes CAWSVSGGGNTIYF. This chain links TRBV30 with TRBJ1-3, with D uncertain. The CDR3 runs 14 residues. The V gene's germline CDR1 is GTSNPN and CDR2 SVGIG (reference sequence). V shed 0 bases and J shed 4 bases, with 10 bases lying between them.

This clone qualifies as medium-sized. The rearrangement links TRBV6-5 to TRBJ1-1, with a possible D match to TRBD1 (5 bases). Germline CDR1 MNHEY, CDR2 SVGAGI. The CDR3 has 13 residues. V was shortened by 0 bases and J by 6 bases, with 8 bases between the two germline ends. The CDR3 DNA sequence: TGTGCCAGCAGTTACTCCTTGGGGGCTGAAGCTTTCTTT. This translates into CASSYSLGAEAFF.

The chain recombines TRBV5-1 with TRBJ2-1; tentative D call: TRBD2 (6 bases). The germline V and J ends were trimmed by 0 bases and 9 bases, with 13 bases remaining between them. Per germline, CDR1 SGHRS and CDR2 YFSETQ. This CDR3 is built from 14 residues. The CDR3 DNA sequence: TGCGCCAGCAGCTTGGCCGCATCCGGGGGTGAGCAGTTCTTC. Translated: CASSLAASGGEQFF.

This clone appeared a single time. The chain carries TRBV20-1 and TRBJ1-1, with D unclear. The V gene lost 3 bases and the J gene lost 6 bases, with 5 bases spanning the gap. The CDR3 sequence is 10 residues long. Germline V gene data show CDR1 as DFQATT and CDR2 as SNEGSKA (reference sequence). CDR3 in DNA: TGCAGTGCTAGGGAGGCTGAAGCTTTCTTT. Translated: CSAREAEAFF.